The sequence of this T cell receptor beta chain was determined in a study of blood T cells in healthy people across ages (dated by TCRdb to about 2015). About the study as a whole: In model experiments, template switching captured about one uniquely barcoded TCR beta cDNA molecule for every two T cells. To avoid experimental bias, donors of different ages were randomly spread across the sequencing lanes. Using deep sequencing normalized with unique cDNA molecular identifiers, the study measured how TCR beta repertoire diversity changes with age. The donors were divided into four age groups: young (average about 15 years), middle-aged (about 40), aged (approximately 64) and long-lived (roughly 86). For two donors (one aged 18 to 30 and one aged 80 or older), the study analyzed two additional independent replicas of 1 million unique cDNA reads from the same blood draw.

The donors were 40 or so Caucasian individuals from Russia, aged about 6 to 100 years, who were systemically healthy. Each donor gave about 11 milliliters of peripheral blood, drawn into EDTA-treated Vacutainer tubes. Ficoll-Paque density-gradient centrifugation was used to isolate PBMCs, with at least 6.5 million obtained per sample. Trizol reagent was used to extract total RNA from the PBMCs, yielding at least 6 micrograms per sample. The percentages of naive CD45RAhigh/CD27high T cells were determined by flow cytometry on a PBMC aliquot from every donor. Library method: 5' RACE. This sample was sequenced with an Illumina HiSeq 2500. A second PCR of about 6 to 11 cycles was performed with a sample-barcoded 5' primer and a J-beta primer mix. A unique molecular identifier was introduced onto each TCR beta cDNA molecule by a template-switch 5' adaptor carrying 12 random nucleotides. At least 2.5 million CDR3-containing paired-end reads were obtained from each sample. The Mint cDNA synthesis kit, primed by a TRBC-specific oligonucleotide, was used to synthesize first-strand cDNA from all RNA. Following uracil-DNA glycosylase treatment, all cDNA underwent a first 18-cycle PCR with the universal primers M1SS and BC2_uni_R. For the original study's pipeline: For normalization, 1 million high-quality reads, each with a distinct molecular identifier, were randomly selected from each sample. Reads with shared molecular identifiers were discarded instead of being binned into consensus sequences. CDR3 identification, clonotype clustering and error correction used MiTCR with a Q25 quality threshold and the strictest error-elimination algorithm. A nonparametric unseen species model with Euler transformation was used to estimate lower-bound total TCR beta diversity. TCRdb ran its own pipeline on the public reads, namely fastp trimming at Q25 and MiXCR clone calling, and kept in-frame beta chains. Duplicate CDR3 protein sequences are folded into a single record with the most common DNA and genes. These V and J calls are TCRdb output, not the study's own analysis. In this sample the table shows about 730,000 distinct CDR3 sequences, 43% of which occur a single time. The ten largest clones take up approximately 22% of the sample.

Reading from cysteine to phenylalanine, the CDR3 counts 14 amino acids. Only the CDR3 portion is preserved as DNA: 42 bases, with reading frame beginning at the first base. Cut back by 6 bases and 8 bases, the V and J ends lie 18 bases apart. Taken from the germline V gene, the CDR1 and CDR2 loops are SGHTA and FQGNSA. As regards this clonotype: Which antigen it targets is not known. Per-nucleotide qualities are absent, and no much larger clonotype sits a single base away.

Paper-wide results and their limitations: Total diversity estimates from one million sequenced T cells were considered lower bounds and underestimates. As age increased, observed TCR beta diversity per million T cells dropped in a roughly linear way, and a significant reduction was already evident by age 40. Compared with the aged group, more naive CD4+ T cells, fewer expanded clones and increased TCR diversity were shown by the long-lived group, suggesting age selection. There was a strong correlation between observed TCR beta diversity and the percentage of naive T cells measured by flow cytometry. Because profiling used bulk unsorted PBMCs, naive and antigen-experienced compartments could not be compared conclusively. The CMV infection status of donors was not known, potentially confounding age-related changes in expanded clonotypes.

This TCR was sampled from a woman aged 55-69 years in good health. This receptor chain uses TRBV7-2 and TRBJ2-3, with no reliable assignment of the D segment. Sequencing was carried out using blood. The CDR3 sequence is CASSPTILGVTQYF. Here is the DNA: TGTGCCAGCAGTCCTACGATCTTAGGTGTTACGCAGTATTTT.